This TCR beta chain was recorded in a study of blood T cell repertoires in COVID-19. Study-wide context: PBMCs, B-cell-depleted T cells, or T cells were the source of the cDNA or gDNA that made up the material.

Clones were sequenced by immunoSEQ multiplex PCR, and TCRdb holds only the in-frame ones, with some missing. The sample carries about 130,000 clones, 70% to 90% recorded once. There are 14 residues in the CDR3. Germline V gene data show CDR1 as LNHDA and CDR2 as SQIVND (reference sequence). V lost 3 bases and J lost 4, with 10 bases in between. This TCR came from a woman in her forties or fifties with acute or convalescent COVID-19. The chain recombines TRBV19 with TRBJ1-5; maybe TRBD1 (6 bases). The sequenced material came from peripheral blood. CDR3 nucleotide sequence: TGTGCCAGTAGTATCACAGGGAATAATCAGCCCCAGCATTTT. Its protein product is CASSITGNNQPQHF.